This paragraph covers one T cell receptor (beta chain) sequence. Method: immunoSEQ multiplex PCR; TCRdb's copy keeps in-frame clones and lacks some. In the table there are some 80,000 clones, about 88% of which are singletons. The record originates from a study of blood T cell repertoires in COVID-19. Per germline, CDR1 WSHSY and CDR2 SAAADI. With 4 bases clipped from V and 8 bases from J, the junction kept 7 bases outside the gene matches. The CDR3 is 14 residues long. The V call is TRBV10-2, the J call TRBJ2-1; 8 nucleotides agree with TRBD2. This receptor was obtained from a man in his fifties or sixties with COVID-19, enrolled during active disease. The sequenced sample consisted of peripheral blood. CDR3 nucleotides: TGCGCCAGCAGTGTAACGGGGGGGCGTGATGAGCAGTTCTTC. Translating gives CASSVTGGRDEQFF.